This T cell receptor (beta chain) is from a study of Graves' ophthalmopathy and Graves' hyperthyroidism. This clonotype was recorded many times. Researchers took RNA transcripts and amplified TCR beta CDR3 regions from them. First-round RT-PCR used HTBI primers; second-round multiplex PCR followed. From the multiplex PCR reads, TCRdb called clonotypes with MiXCR, one entry per CDR3 protein. The table includes 360,000 or so distinct CDR3 sequences, roughly 18% detected once. The length of the CDR3 is 12 residues. Looked up from germline, CDR1 is MNHEY and CDR2 is SMNVEV (reference sequence). The sample comprised peripheral blood. V usage is TRBV27 and J usage is TRBJ2-7, with D maybe TRBD2 (5 bases). The TCR comes from a woman younger than 30 with Graves' ophthalmopathy. DNA for the CDR3: TGTGCGACGGGGTTGAGCTCCTACGAGCAGTACTTC. Protein product: CATGLSSYEQYF.